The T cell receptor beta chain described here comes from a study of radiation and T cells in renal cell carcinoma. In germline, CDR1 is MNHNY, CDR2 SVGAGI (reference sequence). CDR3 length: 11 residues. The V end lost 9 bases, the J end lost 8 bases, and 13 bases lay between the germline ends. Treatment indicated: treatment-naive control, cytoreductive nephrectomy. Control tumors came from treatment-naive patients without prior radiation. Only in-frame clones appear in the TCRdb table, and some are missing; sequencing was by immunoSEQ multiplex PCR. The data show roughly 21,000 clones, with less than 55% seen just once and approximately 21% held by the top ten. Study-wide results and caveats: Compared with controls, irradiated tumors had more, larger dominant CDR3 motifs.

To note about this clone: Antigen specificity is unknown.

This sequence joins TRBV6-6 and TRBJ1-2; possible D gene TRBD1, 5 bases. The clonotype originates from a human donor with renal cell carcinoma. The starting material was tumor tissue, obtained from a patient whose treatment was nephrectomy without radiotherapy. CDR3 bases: TGTGCCAGTTTCGGGGCCCTAGGCTACACCTTC. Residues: CASFGALGYTF.